The T cell receptor beta chain described here comes from a study of T cell changes during pregnancy in multiple sclerosis. TCRdb's table, derived via immunoSEQ multiplex PCR, lists solely in-frame clones and lacks some. Of about 36,000 clones listed, about nine tenths are singletons. In this sample, this clone turned up a few times. Losses at the gene ends were 6 bases for V and 5 bases for J; bases not matched to a gene: 12. The CDR3 loop spans 16 amino acids. Germline V lookup: CDR1 MNHEY, CDR2 SMNVEV (reference sequence). The TCR comes from a female donor in good health, enrolled as a control in a pregnancy study. The chain carries TRBV27 and TRBJ1-2; TRBD1 matches 10 bases. Sample: CD4+ T cells from peripheral blood mononuclear cells, taken in the second trimester of pregnancy. The CDR3 protein is CASSFRTGGLSYGYTF. CDR3 coding DNA: TGTGCCAGCAGCTTTAGGACAGGGGGTCTCAGTTATGGCTACACCTTC.